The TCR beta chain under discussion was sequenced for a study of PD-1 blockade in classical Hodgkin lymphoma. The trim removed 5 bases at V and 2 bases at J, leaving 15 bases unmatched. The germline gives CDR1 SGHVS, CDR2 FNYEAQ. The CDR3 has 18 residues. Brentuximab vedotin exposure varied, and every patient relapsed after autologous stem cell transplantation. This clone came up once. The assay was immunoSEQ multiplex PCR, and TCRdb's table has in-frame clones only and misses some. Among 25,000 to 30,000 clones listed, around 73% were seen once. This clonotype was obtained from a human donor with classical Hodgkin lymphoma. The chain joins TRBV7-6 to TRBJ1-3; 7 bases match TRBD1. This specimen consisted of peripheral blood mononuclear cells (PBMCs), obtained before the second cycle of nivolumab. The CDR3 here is CASSPRRQGNLAGNTIYF. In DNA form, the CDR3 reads TGTGCCAGCAGCCCCCGTCGACAGGGAAATCTCGCTGGAAACACCATATATTTT.